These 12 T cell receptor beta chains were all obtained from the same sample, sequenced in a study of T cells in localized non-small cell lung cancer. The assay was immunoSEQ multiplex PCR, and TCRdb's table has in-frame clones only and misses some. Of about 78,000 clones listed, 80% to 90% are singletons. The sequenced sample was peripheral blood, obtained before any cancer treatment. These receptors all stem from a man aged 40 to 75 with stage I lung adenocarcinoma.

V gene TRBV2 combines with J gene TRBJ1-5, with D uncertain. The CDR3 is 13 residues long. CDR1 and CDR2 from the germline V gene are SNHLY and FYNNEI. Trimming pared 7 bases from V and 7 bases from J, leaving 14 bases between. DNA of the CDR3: TGTGCCAGCAACAAGGGATCGGGACAGCCCCAGCATTTT. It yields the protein CASNKGSGQPQHF.

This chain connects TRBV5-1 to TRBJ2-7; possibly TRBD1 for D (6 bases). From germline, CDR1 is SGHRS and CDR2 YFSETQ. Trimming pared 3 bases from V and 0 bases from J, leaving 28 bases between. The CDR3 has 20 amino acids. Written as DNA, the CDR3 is TGCGCCAGCAGCTGGTTTAGGGGGATAGGGGCAACAAAGACCTCCTACGAGCAGTACTTC. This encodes CASSWFRGIGATKTSYEQYF.

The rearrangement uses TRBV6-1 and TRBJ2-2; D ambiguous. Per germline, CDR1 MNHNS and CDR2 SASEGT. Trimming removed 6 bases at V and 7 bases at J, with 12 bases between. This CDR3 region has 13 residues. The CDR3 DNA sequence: TGTGCCAGCAGGTTGGGCGGCTACGGGGAGCTGTTTTTT. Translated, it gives CASRLGGYGELFF.

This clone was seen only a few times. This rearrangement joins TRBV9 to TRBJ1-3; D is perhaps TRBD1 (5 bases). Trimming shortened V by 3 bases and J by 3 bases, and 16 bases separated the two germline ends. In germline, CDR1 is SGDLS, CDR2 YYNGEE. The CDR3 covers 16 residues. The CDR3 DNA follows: TGTGCCAGCAGCGCTGAGACAGCCCTGAGTGGAAACACCATATATTTT. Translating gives CASSAETALSGNTIYF.

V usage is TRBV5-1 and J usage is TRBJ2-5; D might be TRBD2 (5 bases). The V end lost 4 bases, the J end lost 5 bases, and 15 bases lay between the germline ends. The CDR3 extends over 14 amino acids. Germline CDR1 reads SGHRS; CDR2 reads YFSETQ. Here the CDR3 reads CASSAPEGLETQYF. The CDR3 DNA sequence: TGCGCCAGCAGCGCCCCAGAGGGATTGGAGACCCAGTACTTC.

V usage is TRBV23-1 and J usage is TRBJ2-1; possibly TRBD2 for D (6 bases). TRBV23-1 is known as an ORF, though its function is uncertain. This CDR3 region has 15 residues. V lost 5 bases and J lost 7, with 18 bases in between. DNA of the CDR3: TGCGCCAGCAGTAAAGGCGGGATAGCGTGGAATGAGCAGTTCTTC. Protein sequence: CASSKGGIAWNEQFF.

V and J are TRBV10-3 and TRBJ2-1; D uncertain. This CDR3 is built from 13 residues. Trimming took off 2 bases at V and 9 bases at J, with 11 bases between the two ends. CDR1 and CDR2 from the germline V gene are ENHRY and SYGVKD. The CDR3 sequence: CAISETGPGEQFF. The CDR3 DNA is TGTGCCATCAGTGAGACTGGGCCCGGTGAGCAGTTCTTC.

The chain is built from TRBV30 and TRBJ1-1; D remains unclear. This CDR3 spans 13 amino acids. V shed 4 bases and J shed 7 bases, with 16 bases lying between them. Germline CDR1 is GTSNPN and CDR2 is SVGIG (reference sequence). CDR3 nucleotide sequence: TGTGCCTGGACTAGGGAAAGGGCTGGTGAAGCTTTCTTT. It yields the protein CAWTRERAGEAFF.

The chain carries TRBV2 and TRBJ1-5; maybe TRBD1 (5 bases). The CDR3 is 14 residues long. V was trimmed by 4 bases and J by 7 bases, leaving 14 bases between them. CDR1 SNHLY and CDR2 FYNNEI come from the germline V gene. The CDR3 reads CASSVAGWEQPQHF. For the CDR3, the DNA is TGTGCCAGCAGTGTGGCAGGGTGGGAGCAGCCCCAGCATTTT.

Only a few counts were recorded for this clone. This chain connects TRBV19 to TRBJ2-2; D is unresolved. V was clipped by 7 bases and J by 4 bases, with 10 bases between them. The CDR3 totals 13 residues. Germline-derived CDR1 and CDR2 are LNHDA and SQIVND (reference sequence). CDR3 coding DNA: TGTGCCAGTATTCCAGAGCCCACCGGGGAGCTGTTTTTT. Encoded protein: CASIPEPTGELFF.

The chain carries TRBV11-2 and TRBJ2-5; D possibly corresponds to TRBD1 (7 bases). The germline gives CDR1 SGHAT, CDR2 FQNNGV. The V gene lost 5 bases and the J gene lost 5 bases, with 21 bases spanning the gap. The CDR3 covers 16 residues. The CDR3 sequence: CASSTRPQGGRETQYF. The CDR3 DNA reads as TGTGCCAGCAGCACCCGACCTCAGGGGGGCCGTGAGACCCAGTACTTC.

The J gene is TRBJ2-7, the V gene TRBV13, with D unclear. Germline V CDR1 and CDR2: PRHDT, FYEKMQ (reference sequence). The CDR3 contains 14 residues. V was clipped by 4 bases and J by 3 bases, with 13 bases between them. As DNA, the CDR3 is TGTGCCAGCAGCTCCCCCAGCGTTGGCTACGAGCAGTACTTC. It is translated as CASSSPSVGYEQYF. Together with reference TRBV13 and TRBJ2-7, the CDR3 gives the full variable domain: AAGVIQSPRHLIKEKRETATLKCYPIPRHDTVYWYQQGPGQDPQFLISFYEKMQSDKGSIPDRFSAQQFSDYHSELNMSSLELGDSALYFCASSSPSVGYEQYFGPGTRLTVT.